This T cell receptor (beta chain) derives from a study of T cell responses to AZD1222 COVID-19 vaccine. Study-wide context: Second doses at about 4 or about 12 weeks were pooled.

The germline V gene encodes CDR1 LGHNA and CDR2 YNFKEQ. The ends were cut back, 4 bases at V and 6 bases at J, with 18 bases in the middle. This CDR3 is 16 amino acids long. As to this clone: The antigen is not known.

Study conclusions and caveats: Following two doses of AZD1222, Spike-specific TCR breadth and depth rose. Researchers took repertoire samples only after the peak T cell response had come. Regions 160-218 and 743-854 dominated among vaccine-associated CD4 TCRs spanning spike.

Sequenced by immunoSEQ multiplex PCR; TCRdb stores in-frame clones only, minus some. Among some 130,000 clones listed, 80% to 95% were seen once. This specimen was peripheral blood, taken on day 0 of AZD1222 vaccination. This sequence joins TRBV4-2 and TRBJ1-4, with a weak D call TRBD1 (6 bases). The receptor comes from an adult in good health. In DNA form, the CDR3 reads TGTGCCAGCAGCCCCACAGGGTCTCCCGCCCATGAAAAACTGTTTTTT. Its protein product is CASSPTGSPAHEKLFF.